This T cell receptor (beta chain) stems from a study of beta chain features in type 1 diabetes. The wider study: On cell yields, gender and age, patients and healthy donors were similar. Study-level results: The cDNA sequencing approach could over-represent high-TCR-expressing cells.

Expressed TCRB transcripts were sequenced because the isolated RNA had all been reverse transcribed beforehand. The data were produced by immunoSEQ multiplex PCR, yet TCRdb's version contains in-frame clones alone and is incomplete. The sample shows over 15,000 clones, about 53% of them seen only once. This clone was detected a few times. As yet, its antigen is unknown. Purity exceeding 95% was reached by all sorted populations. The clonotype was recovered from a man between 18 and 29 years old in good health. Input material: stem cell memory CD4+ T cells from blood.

CDR3 loop: CASSLVVGGTGRSNIQYF. The CDR3 nucleotides read TGTGCCAGCAGCTTAGTCGTGGGGGGGACAGGCAGGTCGAACATTCAGTACTTC. The rearrangement uses TRBV7-2 and TRBJ2-4, with D perhaps matching TRBD1 (8 bases). Trimming pared 1 base from V and 7 bases from J, leaving 23 bases between. Germline CDR1 and CDR2: SGHTA and FQGNSA. The length of the CDR3 is 18 residues.